Below are 17 T cell receptor beta chains sequenced from a single sample in a study of siplizumab effects on memory and regulatory T cells. TCRdb's copy holds only in-frame clones and misses some; the assay was immunoSEQ multiplex PCR. The data show 94,000 or so clones, with 96% seen just once and 0.025% to 0.035% held by the top ten. The sample consisted of naive CD4+ T cells sorted from blood. These receptors originate from a human donor in good health.

Only one count was recorded for this clone. V is TRBV29-1 and J is TRBJ2-1, with D tentatively TRBD1 (6 bases). This CDR3 has 14 amino acids. Trimming removed 1 base at V and 4 bases at J, with 11 bases between. Germline V gene lookup returns CDR1 SQVTM and CDR2 ANQGSEA. The DNA of the CDR3 is TGCAGCGTTGAAGCTTGGCAGGGGTACAATGAGCAGTTCTTC. Translating it yields CSVEAWQGYNEQFF.

This chain connects TRBV19 to TRBJ1-1, with D hard to call. Germline-derived CDR1 and CDR2 are LNHDA and SQIVND (reference sequence). Trimming took 7 bases from V and 8 from J, leaving 11 bases between them. CDR3 length: 11 amino acids. The CDR3 spells CASTQGREAFF. CDR3 bases: TGTGCCAGTACCCAAGGCCGGGAAGCTTTCTTT.

The chain links TRBV18 to TRBJ2-7; D may match TRBD1 or TRBD2 (5 bases each). The ends were cut back, 4 bases at V and 4 bases at J, with 17 bases in the middle. CDR1 is KGHSH and CDR2 is LQKENI in the germline V gene. The CDR3 has 15 residues. The CDR3 DNA sequence: TGTGCCAGCTCACTCTTCCCGGGACCTGATTACGAGCAGTACTTC. Translated: CASSLFPGPDYEQYF.

This clone was observed a single time. V is TRBV7-9 and J is TRBJ2-7; D might be TRBD2 (5 bases). Germline values: CDR1 SEHNR, CDR2 FQNEAQ (reference sequence). V was pared by 1 base and J by 3 bases, with 10 bases between. The CDR3 consists of 14 residues. The CDR3 loop is CASSLVLEGYEQYF. CDR3 sequence (DNA): TGTGCCAGCAGCTTAGTCCTAGAGGGCTACGAGCAGTACTTC.

DNA for the CDR3: TGCGCCAGCAGCCAAGAGCCAGGGTTCAATCAGCCCCAGCATTTT. Protein sequence: CASSQEPGFNQPQHF. The chain recombines TRBV4-3 with TRBJ1-5, with D perhaps TRBD1 (5 bases). Germline lookup yields CDR1 LGHNA and CDR2 YSLEER. This CDR3 is built from 15 residues. V was pared by 0 bases and J by 3 bases, with 9 bases between.

The chain uses TRBV7-2 and TRBJ1-4; unclear D gene. CDR1 is SGHTA, CDR2 FQGNSA, per germline. Trimming took 0 bases from V and 8 from J, leaving 7 bases between them. This CDR3 is 13 amino acids long. CDR3 nucleotides: TGTGCCAGCAGCTTAGCAGGGCGGGAAAAACTGTTTTTT. Protein: CASSLAGREKLFF.

The rearrangement joins TRBV30 to TRBJ2-2; possible D gene TRBD1, 5 bases. The germline V and J ends were trimmed by 6 bases and 6 bases, with 8 bases remaining between them. Germline lookup yields CDR1 GTSNPN and CDR2 SVGIG (reference sequence). CDR3 length: 11 residues. The DNA of the CDR3 is TGTGCCTGTGACAGCCCCGGGGAGCTGTTTTTT. It specifies CACDSPGELFF.

The chain uses TRBV7-8 and TRBJ2-3, with 10 nucleotides matching TRBD2. Germline values: CDR1 SGHVS, CDR2 FQNEAQ. V gave up 3 bases and J gave up 2 bases; unmatched junction bases: 11. There are 18 residues in the CDR3. The CDR3 DNA follows: TGTGCCAGCAGCTTTATGGCTAGCGGGGGCCTCGTCACAGATACGCAGTATTTT. This gives the protein CASSFMASGGLVTDTQYF.

The V and J genes are TRBV6-5 and TRBJ1-2, with D unclear. V was shortened by 4 bases and J by 8 bases, with 17 bases between the two germline ends. This CDR3 has 14 amino acids. CDR1 and CDR2 (germline): MNHEY, SVGAGI. The CDR3 sequence: CASSSGVPMQGYTF. The DNA for the CDR3 is TGTGCCAGCAGTTCCGGGGTCCCTATGCAGGGCTACACCTTC.

The genes are TRBV29-1 and TRBJ2-5; D not certain. Germline-derived CDR1 and CDR2 are SQVTM and ANQGSEA. CDR3 size: 10 residues. Trimming pared 2 bases from V and 5 bases from J, leaving 3 bases between. CDR3 in DNA: TGCAGCGTTGAAAGGGAGACCCAGTACTTC. As protein: CSVERETQYF.

The V gene is TRBV7-9, the J gene TRBJ1-5, with a weak D call TRBD1 (5 bases). There are 17 residues in the CDR3. The ends were cut back, 6 bases at V and 5 bases at J, with 23 bases in the middle. The V gene's germline CDR1 is SEHNR and CDR2 FQNEAQ (reference sequence). The CDR3 DNA is TGTGCCAGCAGTTCTTCCCCGCGGGGGGGTCTGGATCAGCCCCAGCATTTT. The encoded protein is CASSSSPRGGLDQPQHF.

The genes are TRBV5-4 and TRBJ2-2; possibly TRBD2 for D (6 bases). The CDR3 covers 17 residues. Trimming took 4 bases from V and 6 from J, leaving 22 bases between them. Germline V gene sequence: CDR1 SGHNT, CDR2 YYREEE (reference sequence). The DNA of the CDR3 is TGTGCCAGCAGCCCGACCCAATATAATAGCGGTGCCGGGGAGCTGTTTTTT. Its protein product is CASSPTQYNSGAGELFF. Full variable domain (remainder filled in from reference TRBV5-4 and TRBJ2-2): ETGVTQSPTHLIKTRGQQVTLRCSSQSGHNTVSWYQQALGQGPQFIFQYYREEENGRGNFPPRFSGLQFPNYSSELNVNALELDDSALYLCASSPTQYNSGAGELFFGEGSRLTVL.

The chain employs TRBV28 and TRBJ2-3; 7 nucleotides agree with TRBD1. CDR3 size: 15 residues. Germline CDR1 is MDHEN and CDR2 is SYDVKM. V shed 7 bases and J 2 bases; nucleotides not matched to a gene: 9. This chain's CDR3 is CASNARGQITDTQYF. The CDR3 nucleotides are TGTGCCAGCAATGCCAGGGGACAGATCACAGATACGCAGTATTTT.

The genes are TRBV6-5 and TRBJ2-4; unclear D gene. Germline V gene data show CDR1 as MNHEY and CDR2 as SVGAGI. The V end was cut by 4 bases, the J end by 2 bases, with 9 bases between. This CDR3 has 14 amino acids. The CDR3 reads CASSSLISKNIQYF. The CDR3 DNA sequence: TGTGCCAGCAGTTCCTTGATCTCCAAAAACATTCAGTACTTC.

The chain couples TRBV5-6 to TRBJ2-2; TRBD2 aligns across 9 bases. The CDR3 length is 16 residues. With 3 bases clipped from V and 2 bases from J, the junction kept 5 bases outside the gene matches. Germline CDR1 SGHDT, CDR2 YYEEEE. The CDR3 nucleotides are TGTGCCAGCAGCTCACTAGCGGGTGTTAACACCGGGGAGCTGTTTTTT. Translated, it gives CASSSLAGVNTGELFF.

The chain couples TRBV15 to TRBJ2-2, with D hard to call. The CDR3 contains 16 residues. V lost 0 bases to trimming and J lost 0 bases, with 8 bases between them. CDR1 and CDR2 (germline): LNHNV, YYDKDF (reference sequence). This CDR3 reads CATSREIGTNTGELFF. In nucleotides, the CDR3 is TGTGCCACCAGCAGAGAAATAGGGACGAACACCGGGGAGCTGTTTTTT.

This rearrangement joins TRBV4-1 to TRBJ2-4; D is perhaps TRBD2 (6 bases). CDR3 length: 16 residues. Trimming cost V 2 bases and J 0 bases, with 11 bases left between them. Germline-derived CDR1 and CDR2 are MGHRA and YSYEKL. CDR3 residues: CASSQFTGVAKNIQYF. As DNA, the CDR3 is TGCGCCAGCAGCCAATTTACGGGAGTAGCCAAAAACATTCAGTACTTC.